This TCR beta chain is drawn from a study of blood T cell repertoires in COVID-19. Repertoires were generated with immunoSEQ multiplex PCR, while TCRdb's copy carries only in-frame clones and drops some. The table shows a few hundred thousand clones, with approximately 88% occurring only once. CDR1 is MDHEN, CDR2 SYDVKM, per germline. V dropped 5 bases and J dropped 4 bases, with 18 bases sitting between them. The CDR3 length is 16 residues. The rearrangement joins TRBV28 to TRBJ1-3; D is possibly TRBD1 (5 bases). The TCR sequence derives from a man aged 40-49 years with acute or convalescent COVID-19. Sequenced material: peripheral blood. The chain's CDR3 is CASSPTVGAGGNTIYF. The CDR3 region has the DNA TGTGCCAGCAGTCCGACCGTAGGGGCTGGCGGAAACACCATATATTTT.